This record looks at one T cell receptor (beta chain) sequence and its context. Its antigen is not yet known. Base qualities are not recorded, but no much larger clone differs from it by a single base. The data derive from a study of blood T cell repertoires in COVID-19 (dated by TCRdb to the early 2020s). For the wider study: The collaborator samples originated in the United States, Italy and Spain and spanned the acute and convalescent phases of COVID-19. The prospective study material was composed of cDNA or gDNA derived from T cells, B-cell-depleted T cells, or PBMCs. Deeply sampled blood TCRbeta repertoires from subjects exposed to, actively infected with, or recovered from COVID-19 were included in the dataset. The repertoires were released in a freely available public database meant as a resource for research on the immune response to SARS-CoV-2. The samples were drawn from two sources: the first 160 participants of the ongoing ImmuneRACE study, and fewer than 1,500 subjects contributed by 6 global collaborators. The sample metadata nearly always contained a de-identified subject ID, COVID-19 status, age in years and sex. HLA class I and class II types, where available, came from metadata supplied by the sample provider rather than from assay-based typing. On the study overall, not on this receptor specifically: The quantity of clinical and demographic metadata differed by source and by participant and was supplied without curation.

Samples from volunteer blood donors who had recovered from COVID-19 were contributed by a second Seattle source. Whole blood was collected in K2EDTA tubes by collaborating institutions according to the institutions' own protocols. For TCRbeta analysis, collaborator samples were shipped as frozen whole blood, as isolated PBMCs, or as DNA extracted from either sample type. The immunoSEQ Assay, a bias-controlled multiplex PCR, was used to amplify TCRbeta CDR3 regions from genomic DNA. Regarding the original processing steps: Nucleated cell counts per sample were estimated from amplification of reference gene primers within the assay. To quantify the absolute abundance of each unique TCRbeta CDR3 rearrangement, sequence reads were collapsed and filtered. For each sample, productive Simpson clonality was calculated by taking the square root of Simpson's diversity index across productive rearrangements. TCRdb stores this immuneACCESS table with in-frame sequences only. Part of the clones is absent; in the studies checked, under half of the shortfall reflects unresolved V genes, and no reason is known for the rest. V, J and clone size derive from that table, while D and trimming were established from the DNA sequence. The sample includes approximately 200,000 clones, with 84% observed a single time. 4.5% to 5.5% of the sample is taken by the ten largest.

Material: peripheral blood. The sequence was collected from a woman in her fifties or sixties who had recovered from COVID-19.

The CDR3 in this case is CASSHVRGGSYHEQFF. The DNA sequence is TGCGCCAGCAGTCATGTGCGGGGGGGCTCTTACCATGAGCAGTTCTTC. This chain is built from TRBV23-1 and TRBJ2-1; a stretch of 9 junction bases matches TRBD2. TRBV23-1 is an ORF, with its function uncertain. From V the trimming removes 3 bases and from J it removes 8 bases, while the gene matches leave 11 bases of the junction unaccounted for. Reading from cysteine to phenylalanine, the CDR3 counts 16 amino acids. Left in the record is the CDR3 DNA by itself, 48 bases read in frame from the first base.